A single sample is the source of the 22 T cell receptor beta chains below, sequenced in a study of beta chain features in type 1 diabetes. Study-wide points: Moderately but significantly shorter TCRB CDR3s were found in Type 1 diabetes patients in all four CD4+ subsets.

No antigen is known for these receptors. The authors reverse transcribed all of the isolated RNA, so sequencing captured expressed TCRB transcripts. The method was immunoSEQ multiplex PCR; TCRdb's version includes in-frame clones alone and lacks a portion of them. The sample lists approximately 150,000 clones, roughly an eighth occurring once. The specimen was central memory CD4+ T cells from blood. The receptors were gathered from a man between 18 and 35 years old with type 1 diabetes.

This clone was seen only a few times. The chain is built from TRBV10-2 and TRBJ1-5; D is uncertain. CDR3 size: 15 residues. V was trimmed by 0 bases and J by 9 bases, leaving 15 bases between them. The germline gives CDR1 WSHSY, CDR2 SAAADI. The CDR3 sequence is CASSESSTADLPQHF. CDR3 sequence (DNA): TGCGCCAGCAGTGAGTCCAGTACAGCCGATTTGCCCCAGCATTTT.

This clone has only a few counts. J is TRBJ2-3 and V is TRBV2, with 7 bases that match TRBD1. Per germline, CDR1 SNHLY and CDR2 FYNNEI. V trimming: 6 bases; J trimming: 4 bases; junction bases outside the gene matches: 1. This CDR3 has 12 residues. CDR3 in DNA: TGTGCCAGCAGACAGGGGTCAGATACGCAGTATTTT. This encodes CASRQGSDTQYF.

This clone was seen a handful of times. This chain joins TRBV28 and TRBJ1-2; 8 positions match TRBD1. J gave up 5 bases and V 5 bases, and 16 bases lay outside the gene matches. Looked up from germline, CDR1 is MDHEN and CDR2 is SYDVKM. This CDR3 is built from 17 residues. The CDR3 region is CASSGRGRPEGRYGYTF. The CDR3 region has the DNA TGTGCCAGCAGTGGCAGGGGGCGCCCGGAGGGAAGATATGGCTACACCTTC.

The J gene is TRBJ2-5, the V gene TRBV7-2; 9 bases match TRBD1. Trimming removed 5 bases from V and 7 bases from J; junction bases left unmatched: 11. The CDR3 consists of 15 residues. Germline CDR1 SGHTA, CDR2 FQGNSA. CDR3 in amino acids: CASSPGQGGSGTQYF. In nucleotides, the CDR3 is TGTGCCAGCAGCCCGGGACAGGGCGGGTCGGGGACCCAGTACTTC.

This clone has more than one count but fewer than ten. The chain recombines TRBV9 with TRBJ1-2; no clear D gene. The CDR3 loop spans 16 amino acids. The ends were cut back, 0 bases at V and 4 bases at J, with 16 bases in the middle. Germline V lookup: CDR1 SGDLS, CDR2 YYNGEE. The CDR3 region has the DNA TGTGCCAGCAGCGTAGCTGCCACATCCCAAGCCTATGGCTACACCTTC. Encoded protein: CASSVAATSQAYGYTF.

The chain carries TRBV5-4 and TRBJ2-3; no clear D. The CDR3 spans 12 residues. Looked up from germline, CDR1 is SGHNT and CDR2 is YYREEE (reference sequence). Trimming stripped 6 bases from V and 2 bases from J, with 7 bases between. The CDR3, as DNA: TGTGCCAGCACCCTGAACACAGATACGCAGTATTTT. This translates into CASTLNTDTQYF.

The chain is built from TRBV7-9 and TRBJ2-1, with D possibly matching TRBD1 (5 bases). The CDR3 is made up of 11 amino acids. Germline V gene lookup returns CDR1 SEHNR and CDR2 FQNEAQ (reference sequence). With 10 bases removed from V and 5 bases from J, the gap between germline ends came to 9 bases. For the CDR3, the DNA is TGTGCCACAGGGATGAACAATGAGCAGTTCTTC. The encoded protein is CATGMNNEQFF.

This clone was seen more than once but under ten times. The chain has TRBV7-6 and TRBJ2-5; 7 bases match TRBD2. The CDR3 has 16 amino acids. In germline, CDR1 is SGHVS, CDR2 FNYEAQ. The J segment lost 4 bases and the V segment lost 2 bases, leaving 10 bases of the junction unmatched. CDR3 nucleotides: TGTGCCAGCAGCTTATATAACCCGGCTAGCGGAGAGACCCAGTACTTC. This sequence encodes CASSLYNPASGETQYF.

This clone was seen at least ten times. V is TRBV7-9 and J is TRBJ2-4, with 7 bases fitting TRBD1. In germline, CDR1 is SEHNR, CDR2 FQNEAQ (reference sequence). The CDR3 has 15 amino acids. V was clipped by 5 bases and J by 1 base; unmatched bases: 5. CDR3 sequence reads: CASSPLTGAKNIQYF. The CDR3 nucleotides are TGTGCCAGCAGCCCCCTGACAGGGGCCAAAAACATTCAGTACTTC.

The rearrangement links TRBV11-2 to TRBJ1-1; 8 nucleotides match TRBD1. Germline V gene data show CDR1 as SGHAT and CDR2 as FQNNGV. CDR3 length equals 14 residues. Unmatched junction bases numbered 10, after V lost 3 bases and J lost 10 bases. The CDR3 DNA is TGTGCCAGCAGCTTCCCGGGACAGGCACCGAGAGCTTTCTTT. Amino acid sequence: CASSFPGQAPRAFF.

This rearrangement joins TRBV18 to TRBJ2-3, with 7 bases that match TRBD2. The CDR3 is 15 amino acids. The J segment lost 6 bases and the V segment lost 4 bases, leaving 10 bases of the junction unmatched. CDR1 and CDR2 from the germline V gene are KGHSH and LQKENI. The CDR3 here is CASSRFGGGLDTQYF. The DNA of the CDR3 is TGTGCCAGCTCACGCTTTGGCGGGGGATTGGATACGCAGTATTTT.

The table lists this clone with a few counts. The chain is built from TRBV29-1 and TRBJ1-1; perhaps TRBD1 as D (5 bases). The CDR3 is 14 amino acids. V dropped 1 base and J dropped 3 bases, with 12 bases sitting between them. Germline V lookup: CDR1 SQVTM, CDR2 ANQGSEA. CDR3 protein: CSVEGGRSDTEAFF. CDR3 in DNA: TGCAGCGTTGAAGGGGGCAGGAGCGACACTGAAGCTTTCTTT.

The chain has TRBV6-5 and TRBJ2-3; D gene uncertain. The germline V gene has CDR1 MNHEY and CDR2 SVGAGI. Trimming cost V 6 bases and J 3 bases, with 13 bases left between them. This CDR3 spans 14 amino acids. The CDR3 protein is CASSLQFTTDTQYF. The CDR3 DNA reads as TGTGCCAGCAGCCTACAGTTCACTACAGATACGCAGTATTTT.

This clone has a handful of counts. The chain couples TRBV10-1 to TRBJ1-4, with D maybe TRBD1 (5 bases). Per germline, CDR1 WNHNN and CDR2 SYGVQD (reference sequence). CDR3 size: 15 residues. V lost 3 bases to trimming and J lost 2 bases, with 10 bases between them. The CDR3 DNA follows: TGCGCCAGCAGTGAAAAGGGGTTTACTAATGAAAAACTGTTTTTT. Its protein product is CASSEKGFTNEKLFF.

V and J are TRBV14 and TRBJ2-3; D remains unclear. Germline-derived CDR1 and CDR2 are SGHDN and FVKESK. The CDR3 runs to 14 residues. V was cut by 4 bases and J by 0 bases, with 8 bases left in between. CDR3 protein: CASSPLLSTDTQYF. CDR3 sequence (DNA): TGTGCCAGCAGCCCTCTCCTCAGCACAGATACGCAGTATTTT.

V and J are TRBV7-8 and TRBJ1-1; D unresolved. Germline assignment: CDR1 SGHVS and CDR2 FQNEAQ. This CDR3 has 15 amino acids. Trimming pared 1 base from V and 1 base from J, leaving 10 bases between. The CDR3 loop is CASSLGTETNTEAFF. For the CDR3, the DNA is TGTGCCAGCAGCTTAGGGACGGAAACGAACACTGAAGCTTTCTTT.

Comments on this clone: This same CDR3 is encoded by further DNA sequences in the sample. J is TRBJ1-2 and V is TRBV28, with D hard to call. Germline CDR1 reads MDHEN; CDR2 reads SYDVKM. This CDR3 contains 12 residues. V was shortened by 3 bases and J by 3 bases, with 5 bases between the two germline ends. Here the CDR3 DNA reads TGTGCCAGCAGTTTGGGAGACTATGGCTACACCTTC. Its translation is CASSLGDYGYTF.

This clone was detected a few times. In DNA, the CDR3 is TGCGCCAGCCAGGCGCGGGGGGGCACAGATACGCAGTATTTT. Amino acid sequence: CASQARGGTDTQYF. The J gene is TRBJ2-3, the V gene TRBV5-1, with TRBD2 matching over 8 bases. Germline CDR1 SGHRS, CDR2 YFSETQ. The CDR3 runs 14 residues. Trimming removed 7 bases from V and 1 base from J; junction bases left unmatched: 5.

This chain joins TRBV5-6 and TRBJ2-7; TRBD2 matches at 10 bases. The germline CDR1 and CDR2 sequences are SGHDT and YYEEEE. This CDR3 contains 13 residues. V trimming: 4 bases; J trimming: 6 bases; junction bases outside the gene matches: 4. This CDR3 is CASSPRTSGEQYF. The CDR3 bases are TGTGCCAGCAGCCCCAGGACTAGCGGCGAGCAGTACTTC. Full variable domain (remainder filled in from reference TRBV5-6 and TRBJ2-7): DAGVTQSPTHLIKTRGQQVTLRCSPKSGHDTVSWYQQALGQGPQFIFQYYEEEERQRGNFPDRFSGHQFPNYSSELNVNALLLGDSALYLCASSPRTSGEQYFGPGTRLTVT.

This chain links TRBV15 with TRBJ2-1; no clear D gene. The CDR3 extends over 17 amino acids. V was cut by 0 bases and J by 0 bases, with 12 bases left in between. Germline assignment: CDR1 LNHNV and CDR2 YYDKDF (reference sequence). The CDR3 DNA sequence: TGTGCCACCAGCAGAGACTCGGTGGGAAGCTCCTACAATGAGCAGTTCTTC. Residues: CATSRDSVGSSYNEQFF.

J is TRBJ1-5 and V is TRBV9; D is ambiguous. The CDR3 covers 13 residues. Trimming took 7 bases from V and 0 from J, leaving 8 bases between them. CDR1 is SGDLS and CDR2 is YYNGEE in the germline V gene. CDR3 amino acids: CASGQDSNQPQHF. The CDR3 bases are TGTGCCAGCGGTCAAGATAGCAATCAGCCCCAGCATTTT.

A word on this clone: The sample carries other DNA sequences with the same CDR3. The chain uses TRBV5-4 and TRBJ1-2; D may be TRBD1 (5 bases). The germline V gene encodes CDR1 SGHNT and CDR2 YYREEE (reference sequence). The V gene lost 0 bases and the J gene lost 5 bases, with 14 bases spanning the gap. This CDR3 comprises 15 residues. Here the CDR3 reads CASSLGGQGSYGYTF. In DNA, the CDR3 is TGTGCCAGCAGCTTGGGAGGGCAGGGATCATATGGCTACACCTTC.